This TCR beta chain originates from a study of T cell clonotyping in hematopoietic cell transplantation (TCRdb year 2021). Concerning the study at large: Pretransplant recipient samples were obtained after cytoreduction. A total of approximately 130 blood samples were gathered in the study from approximately 32 consecutive transplant recipients along with their related donors. Patient recruitment ran from late 2015 to early 2017, and follow-up continued until late 2020 or death. Results and caveats for the whole study, not just this receptor: Sample size was limited, and cells were not sorted, so CD4 and CD8 repertoire contributions could not be separated. Broader TCR repertoire diversity after transplant was predicted by Inverse Simpson Index values from donors and from recipients before transplant. After transplant, TCR diversity in recipients dropped, and pathologically expanded clonotypes climbed progressively between day 30 and day 180. Just a small fraction of recipient repertoires overlapped with donor repertoires, and more than 95% appeared de novo at the given depth.

The time point label of this sample denotes: recipient sample about 28 days before transplant, after cytoreduction. Blood samples were obtained from recipients approximately 28 days before transplant and at days 30, 100 and 180 after transplant. Using Nuclei Lysis Solution, genomic DNA was extracted from unfractionated peripheral blood mononuclear cells that were either fresh or cryopreserved. From its cysteine to its phenylalanine, the CDR3 spans 14 amino acids. The only DNA kept is the CDR3, 42 bases in frame from the first base. CDR1 and CDR2 (SGHAT, FQNNGV) derive from the germline V gene. Relative to germline, V is 5 bases shorter and J is 2 bases shorter, with 12 bases between their ends. TCR beta CDR3 regions were amplified from genomic DNA with the immunoSEQ assay, a bias-controlled multiplex PCR using V- and J-specific primers. A proprietary barcode and Illumina adapter sequences were added to the CDR3 amplicons in a second PCR step. An Illumina MiSeq instrument was used for sequencing of the CDR3 libraries. Per the original workflow: immunoSEQ Analyzer 3.0 was used for export and quality control, with R Bioconductor and Immunarch used for downstream analyses. Repertoire metrics were calculated using only productive rearrangements within the normalized downsampled data set. Pathologically expanded clonotypes were defined as those larger than 5 templates in the normalized cohort. Repertoire diversity was measured with the Inverse Simpson Index. CMV-specificity analyses were carried out on the non-normalized data set to capture all clonotypes. Imported from immuneACCESS, the table was reduced by TCRdb to in-frame sequences with V and J called. These copies leave out some clones; in studies compared against another copy, an unresolved V gene accounts for under half, and the cause of the remainder is not known. V, J and clone size derive from that table, while D and trimming were established from the DNA sequence. This sample comprises 25,000 to 30,000 clones, roughly 85% of them detected only once. The ten largest clones represent approximately 1.7% of the sample.

This clone was seen just once. What antigen it recognizes has not been identified. Base qualities are missing; no much larger clone stands one base away. This TCR derives from a man aged 35-49 years with acute myeloid leukemia. Some clones in this sample may be carry-over from other donors' samples. The chain was built from TRBV11-2 and TRBJ1-2, with the D gene not clear enough to name. The sequenced sample was peripheral blood mononuclear cells, obtained before stem cell transplant. The CDR3: CASSRGRGNYGYTF. The sequenced DNA: TGTGCCAGCAGCCGAGGACGGGGAAACTATGGCTACACCTTC.